Presented here are 24 T cell receptor beta chains from one specimen sequenced in a study of T-cell memory formation after mild COVID-19. MiXCR was run by TCRdb on the 5' RACE reads, yielding one entry per CDR3 protein. The table has hundreds of thousands of distinct CDR3 sequences, over 20% seen once; the top ten hold 12%. The material sequenced was PBMCs or a T cell subset sorted from them (not recorded which). These receptors were collected from an adult woman who had mild COVID-19 (a few samples of this study predate the infection). Cell type and time point are not known.

The chain recombines TRBV20-1 with TRBJ1-1; 7 positions agree with TRBD1. The CDR3 is 17 amino acids. With V trimmed by 1 base and J by 6 bases, 17 bases remained unmatched. The germline V gene has CDR1 DFQATT and CDR2 SNEGSKA (reference sequence). The DNA of the CDR3 is TGCAGTGCTAGAGCAAACCAACACCGACAGGGATGGGCTGAAGCTTTCTTT. Its protein product is CSARANQHRQGWAEAFF.

This clonotype was counted between two and nine times. This chain joins TRBV9 and TRBJ2-3; unclear D gene. Germline V gives CDR1 SGDLS, CDR2 YYNGEE. Trimming cost V 0 bases and J 3 bases, with 14 bases left between them. This CDR3 has 16 amino acids. CDR3 loop: CASSVEGRQVTDTQYF. The CDR3 coding sequence is TGTGCCAGCAGCGTAGAGGGCCGTCAGGTAACAGATACGCAGTATTTT.

This clonotype was detected once. Written as DNA, the CDR3 is TGTGCCAGTAGTATGGGCAGGGAAAGCACTGAAGCTTTCTTT. The encoded protein is CASSMGRESTEAFF. V usage is TRBV19 and J usage is TRBJ1-1; a weak D match, TRBD1 (5 bases). Per the germline V gene, CDR1 is LNHDA and CDR2 is SQIVND (reference sequence). V shed 3 bases and J shed 4 bases, with 12 bases lying between them. The CDR3 sequence is 14 residues long.

This sequence joins TRBV28 and TRBJ2-6; 9 bases fit TRBD1. The CDR3 contains 17 residues. Germline V lookup: CDR1 MDHEN, CDR2 SYDVKM. V shed 4 bases and J 3 bases; nucleotides not matched to a gene: 7. DNA for the CDR3: TGTGCCAGCAGTTCGGGACAGGGTTTTAGTGGGGCCAACGTCCTGACTTTC. Amino acids: CASSSGQGFSGANVLTF.

This clonotype appeared a few times. This rearrangement joins TRBV9 to TRBJ2-1, with D unclear. The germline V gene encodes CDR1 SGDLS and CDR2 YYNGEE. The ends were cut back, 0 bases at V and 9 bases at J, with 7 bases in the middle. This CDR3 has 12 residues. CDR3 nucleotide sequence: TGTGCCAGCAGCGTAGCGGAGAGTGAGCAGTTCTTC. Amino acid sequence: CASSVAESEQFF.

The table lists this clonotype with a few counts. The chain joins TRBV7-3 to TRBJ1-1; D gene unclear. Germline V gene lookup returns CDR1 SGHTA and CDR2 FQGTGA. Trimming cost V 2 bases and J 8 bases, with 9 bases left between them. This CDR3 region has 12 residues. The CDR3 sequence is CASSLFGGEAFF. CDR3 DNA: TGTGCCAGCAGCTTATTTGGAGGGGAAGCTTTCTTT. The full variable domain, with the rest looked up from reference TRBV7-3 and TRBJ1-1, is GAGVSQTPSNKVTEKGKYVELRCDPISGHTALYWYRQSLGQGPEFLIYFQGTGAADDSGLPNDRFFAVRPEGSVSTLKIQRTERGDSAVYLCASSLFGGEAFFGQGTRLTVV.

The chain carries TRBV7-3 and TRBJ2-2; 12 bases align to TRBD2. The CDR3 consists of 17 residues. Losses at the gene ends were 5 bases for V and 5 bases for J; bases not matched to a gene: 9. The V gene's germline CDR1 is SGHTA and CDR2 FQGTGA. The chain's CDR3 is CASSTSGGHGGTGELFF. For the CDR3, the DNA is TGTGCCAGCAGCACTAGCGGGGGGCACGGAGGAACCGGGGAGCTGTTTTTT.

This clonotype was seen only a few times. The chain links TRBV12-3 or TRBV12-4 to TRBJ1-1; no clear D gene. CDR3 length: 13 amino acids. V lost 7 bases and J lost 2, with 11 bases in between. The CDR3 sequence: CASTGSPNTEAFF. CDR3 nucleotide sequence: TGTGCCAGCACCGGGAGCCCAAACACTGAAGCTTTCTTT.

This clonotype was seen more than once but under ten times. The gene calls are TRBV7-8 and TRBJ2-1; a weak D match, TRBD1 (5 bases). This CDR3 contains 17 residues. The V gene lost 5 bases and the J gene lost 4 bases, with 21 bases spanning the gap. Looked up from germline, CDR1 is SGHVS and CDR2 is FQNEAQ. The CDR3 DNA reads TGTGCCAGCAGCGTGGCCCCTACAGGTTCCGATTACAATGAGCAGTTCTTC. As protein: CASSVAPTGSDYNEQFF.

In its sample, this clonotype was seen a few times. This rearrangement joins TRBV29-1 to TRBJ2-1; weak D call: TRBD2 (6 bases). CDR1 and CDR2 from the germline V gene are SQVTM and ANQGSEA. The V and J ends lost 3 bases and 3 bases respectively, with 6 bases between them. The CDR3 contains 12 residues. The CDR3 coding sequence is TGCAGCGTTGATAGCGGCTACAATGAGCAGTTCTTC. Amino acid sequence: CSVDSGYNEQFF.

The chain combines TRBV12-3 or TRBV12-4 with TRBJ1-1; D may be TRBD1 (5 bases). V dropped 3 bases and J dropped 0 bases, with 8 bases sitting between them. This CDR3 spans 14 amino acids. CDR3 coding DNA: TGTGCCAGCAGTTTTTCAGGGCTGAACACTGAAGCTTTCTTT. Protein product: CASSFSGLNTEAFF.

The table lists this clonotype with many counts. J is TRBJ2-7 and V is TRBV11-2; TRBD2 agrees at 8 bases. CDR3 length: 14 amino acids. Losses at the gene ends were 3 bases for V and 7 bases for J; bases not matched to a gene: 8. Germline CDR1 reads SGHAT; CDR2 reads FQNNGV. CDR3 sequence: CASSFGLASREQYF. The DNA for the CDR3 is TGTGCCAGCAGCTTCGGACTAGCTTCGAGGGAGCAGTACTTC. The full variable domain, rest sourced from reference TRBV11-2 and TRBJ2-7, is EAGVAQSPRYKIIEKRQSVAFWCNPISGHATLYWYQQILGQGPKLLIQFQNNGVVDDSQLPKDRFSAERLKGVDSTLKIQPAKLEDSAVYLCASSFGLASREQYFGPGTRLTVT.

This clonotype turned up a few times. The gene calls are TRBV7-9 and TRBJ2-6, with 8 bases identical to TRBD1. V was pared by 7 bases and J by 0 bases, with 5 bases of the junction left unmatched. Germline lookup yields CDR1 SEHNR and CDR2 FQNEAQ (reference sequence). The CDR3 covers 16 residues. The CDR3 region is CASTAGTGSGANVLTF. CDR3 DNA: TGTGCCAGCACCGCCGGGACAGGCTCTGGGGCCAACGTCCTGACTTTC.

In this sample, this clonotype turned up a few times. The chain combines TRBV24-1 with TRBJ1-2; 7 nucleotides align to TRBD1. CDR3 size: 15 residues. Trimming removed 5 bases from V and 2 bases from J; junction bases left unmatched: 7. Germline V gene lookup returns CDR1 KGHDR and CDR2 SFDVKD. DNA of the CDR3: TGTGCCACCAGTGGCCCTGAGGGGGCCAACTATGGCTACACCTTC. Protein sequence: CATSGPEGANYGYTF.

The chain combines TRBV20-1 with TRBJ2-7; the D is unclear. The CDR3 is 13 residues long. Trimming left V 0 bases short and J 7 bases short, with 13 bases between. Looked up from germline, CDR1 is DFQATT and CDR2 is SNEGSKA (reference sequence). The CDR3 loop reads CSARDQATVEQYF. The CDR3 bases are TGCAGTGCTAGAGACCAAGCCACAGTAGAGCAGTACTTC.

This clonotype was picked up a small number of times. The V and J genes are TRBV7-3 and TRBJ1-1, with D tentatively TRBD1 (5 bases). Germline V gives CDR1 SGHTA, CDR2 FQGTGA. The CDR3 loop spans 13 amino acids. V was shortened by 5 bases and J by 8 bases, with 15 bases between the two germline ends. CDR3 amino acids: CASSNMGLQEAFF. The CDR3 DNA reads TGTGCCAGCAGCAACATGGGACTGCAGGAAGCTTTCTTT.

This clonotype was seen only a few times. This chain joins TRBV30 and TRBJ2-3; TRBD2 aligns across 9 bases. The CDR3 sequence is 15 residues long. The germline V gene has CDR1 GTSNPN and CDR2 SVGIG (reference sequence). The V segment lost 0 bases and the J segment 3 bases; nucleotides outside the gene matches: 4. The CDR3 DNA is TGTGCCTGGAGTGTCCTAGCGGGAAGGACAGATACGCAGTATTTT. Residues: CAWSVLAGRTDTQYF. The full variable domain, its missing parts supplied by reference TRBV30 and TRBJ2-3, is SQTIHQWPATLVQPVGSPLSLECTVEGTSNPNLYWYRQAAGRGLQLLFYSVGIGQISSEVPQNLSASRPQDRQFILSSKKLLLSDSGFYLCAWSVLAGRTDTQYFGPGTRLTVL.

V is TRBV27 and J is TRBJ2-1; tentative D call: TRBD1 (7 bases). Germline V gene sequence: CDR1 MNHEY, CDR2 SMNVEV (reference sequence). Trimming cost V 0 bases and J 7 bases, with 13 bases left between them. The CDR3 runs 15 residues. The CDR3: CASSLSATGTNEQFF. CDR3 nucleotide sequence: TGTGCCAGCAGTTTATCTGCGACAGGGACTAATGAGCAGTTCTTC.

This clonotype was picked up a small number of times. This chain uses TRBV3-1 with TRBJ1-2; 9 positions agree with TRBD1. The length of the CDR3 is 16 residues. Looked up from germline, CDR1 is LGHDT and CDR2 is YNNKEL (reference sequence). Trimming removed 0 bases from V and 9 bases from J; junction bases left unmatched: 11. DNA of the CDR3: TGTGCCAGCAGCCAAGAGGGGGAGACAGGGGGAAGGAGCTACACCTTC. Encoded protein: CASSQEGETGGRSYTF.

The chain carries TRBV7-2 and TRBJ2-1; 12 positions agree with TRBD1. Germline V gene sequence: CDR1 SGHTA, CDR2 FQGNSA. J was trimmed by 3 bases and V by 0 bases; bases with no gene match: 3. The CDR3 consists of 17 residues. CDR3 region: CASSLAGTGGVYNEQFF. The CDR3 bases are TGTGCCAGCAGCTTAGCGGGGACAGGGGGCGTCTACAATGAGCAGTTCTTC.

Concerning this clonotype itself: A junction end diverges from the germline sequence, so it may reflect a read error. The chain combines TRBV7-7 with TRBJ2-5, with 8 bases that match TRBD2. The CDR3 extends over 16 amino acids. The germline V gene encodes CDR1 SSHAT and CDR2 FNYEAQ (reference sequence). CDR3 bases: TGTGCTAGCAGCTCCCAAGGCGGGAGGAAAGGAGAGACCCAGTACTTC. Residues: CASSSQGGRKGETQYF.

The CDR3 sequence: CASSEYPFDHRGYQETQYF. The CDR3 DNA sequence: TGTGCCAGCAGTGAATACCCTTTCGACCACAGGGGTTACCAAGAGACCCAGTACTTC. This chain links TRBV25-1 with TRBJ2-5, with 7 bases aligning to TRBD1. V dropped 0 bases and J dropped 0; count of bases not matched to a gene: 13. The V gene's germline CDR1 is MGHDK and CDR2 SYGVNS. CDR3 length: 19 amino acids.

This clonotype has a handful of counts. The rearrangement uses TRBV4-3 and TRBJ2-3, with 12 nucleotides matching TRBD2. V dropped 1 base and J dropped 4; count of bases not matched to a gene: 3. Looked up from germline, CDR1 is LGHNA and CDR2 is YSLEER. This CDR3 is built from 16 residues. In DNA form, the CDR3 reads TGCGCCAGCAGCCAAGGGACTAGCGGGATCTCAGATACGCAGTATTTT. Translation gives CASSQGTSGISDTQYF.

The CDR3 nucleotides read TGCGCCAGCAGCCAATATAGGACTAGCGGGGGGGTGGAACAAGAGACCCAGTACTTC. This gives the protein CASSQYRTSGGVEQETQYF. The V call is TRBV4-1, the J call TRBJ2-5, with TRBD2 identical over 15 bases. The V gene end was trimmed by 2 bases and the J gene end by 2 bases; junction bases not matched to a gene: 9. CDR3 length: 19 amino acids. Germline V gene sequence: CDR1 MGHRA, CDR2 YSYEKL.